The sequence of this T cell receptor (beta chain) was determined in a study of CD8+ T cells in alopecia areata. Germline V CDR1 and CDR2: SGHDT, YYEEEE. Unmatched junction bases numbered 14, after V lost 5 bases and J lost 5 bases. This CDR3 has 16 amino acids. PBMCs provided sorted CD4+ and CD8+ T cells. RNA, once extracted, was reverse transcribed into cDNA for use as the sequencing template. TCRdb's table, derived via immunoSEQ multiplex PCR, lists solely in-frame clones and lacks some. The sample carries about 180,000 clones, roughly 66% recorded once. V gene TRBV5-6 combines with J gene TRBJ2-7; 9 bases are a match to TRBD1. This TCR came from a human donor with alopecia areata. Source: CD8+ T cells sorted from blood, taken at week 0. CDR3 sequence (DNA): TGTGCCAGCAGTAGGGGTACCGGACAGGGGTCCAACGAGCAGTACTTC. Translated: CASSRGTGQGSNEQYF.